The clone carrying this TCR beta chain was observed once. This CDR3 region has 17 residues. The V gene end was trimmed by 0 bases and the J gene end by 0 bases; junction bases not matched to a gene: 8. Per germline, CDR1 LGHNA and CDR2 YNFKEQ. The protocol was immunoSEQ multiplex PCR, while the TCRdb copy is restricted to in-frame clones and leaves out a portion. The sample has some 380,000 clones, approximately 77% seen once; the top ten hold under 1.2%. The data originate from a study of blood T cell repertoires in COVID-19. The chain carries TRBV4-2 and TRBJ2-7; 7 bases map to TRBD2. The sequence was collected from a human donor with acute or convalescent COVID-19. The donor label of this sample is uncertain. Sample: peripheral blood. The CDR3 sequence is CASSQDRAAGSSYEQYF. The CDR3 DNA sequence: TGTGCCAGCAGCCAAGATAGGGCAGCGGGAAGCTCCTACGAGCAGTACTTC.